These 20 T cell receptor beta chains were all obtained from the same sample, sequenced in a study of T-cell memory formation after mild COVID-19. TCRdb re-derived calls from the 5' RACE reads in MiXCR, one entry per CDR3 protein. The profile covers hundreds of thousands of distinct CDR3 sequences, with approximately 8% appearing a single time and about 20% taken by the ten largest. Sequencing was carried out using PBMCs or a T cell subset sorted from them (not recorded which). Receptor source: a man aged 18 to 35 who had mild COVID-19 (a few samples of this study predate the infection). Cell type and time point are not known.

This chain uses TRBV4-1 with TRBJ2-7; perhaps TRBD1 as D (7 bases). Germline assignment: CDR1 MGHRA and CDR2 YSYEKL. CDR3 length equals 15 residues. Trimming shortened V by 3 bases and J by 4 bases, and 16 bases separated the two germline ends. The CDR3 sequence: CASSQAGGRRYEQYF. The DNA for the CDR3 is TGCGCCAGCAGCCAGGCAGGGGGGCGAAGGTACGAGCAGTACTTC.

The CDR3 protein is CASSLNRRELFF. CDR3 DNA: TGTGCCAGCAGCTTAAACCGCCGGGAGCTGTTTTTT. The chain employs TRBV11-2 and TRBJ2-2; D is uncertain. Trimming left V 2 bases short and J 9 bases short, with 7 bases between. The CDR3 contains 12 residues. The germline gives CDR1 SGHAT, CDR2 FQNNGV.

This clonotype was seen at least ten times. J is TRBJ2-3 and V is TRBV5-1; the D is unclear. Trimming removed 1 base from V and 3 bases from J, with 9 bases in between. Per germline, CDR1 SGHRS and CDR2 YFSETQ. This CDR3 is built from 14 residues. This CDR3 reads CASSLFVLTDTQYF. The CDR3 bases are TGCGCCAGCAGCTTGTTTGTATTAACAGATACGCAGTATTTT.

V and J are TRBV4-1 and TRBJ2-7, with 12 bases lining up with TRBD1. CDR1 and CDR2 (germline): MGHRA, YSYEKL. The V and J ends lost 7 bases and 5 bases, in that order; junction bases with no gene match: 6. The CDR3 totals 14 residues. The CDR3 is CASMKGQGADEQYF. In nucleotides, the CDR3 is TGCGCCAGCATGAAGGGACAGGGGGCCGACGAGCAGTACTTC.

In this sample, this clonotype turned up a few times. The V gene is TRBV7-2, the J gene TRBJ2-7, with D possibly TRBD2 on 6 matching bases. The CDR3 runs 14 residues. Germline V gene lookup returns CDR1 SGHTA and CDR2 FQGNSA. V was clipped by 6 bases and J by 0 bases, with 12 bases between them. As DNA, the CDR3 is TGTGCCAGCAGTCAAGCCGGGGGCTCCTACGAGCAGTACGTC. It encodes CASSQAGGSYEQYV.

This clonotype was detected many times. The rearrangement uses TRBV5-1 and TRBJ2-1; 7 bases line up with TRBD1. The CDR3 is 15 residues long. V dropped 3 bases and J dropped 4; count of bases not matched to a gene: 7. Germline values: CDR1 SGHRS, CDR2 YFSETQ. In DNA form, the CDR3 reads TGCGCCAGCAGCTCCCGACAGGGTATGTACAATGAGCAGTTCTTC. Its protein product is CASSSRQGMYNEQFF. The full variable domain, its missing parts supplied by reference TRBV5-1 and TRBJ2-1, is KAGVTQTPRYLIKTRGQQVTLSCSPISGHRSVSWYQQTPGQGLQFLFEYFSETQRNKGNFPGRFSGRQFSNSRSEMNVSTLELGDSALYLCASSSRQGMYNEQFFGPGTRLTVL.

This clonotype was recorded a few times. The V call is TRBV6-2 or TRBV6-3, the J call TRBJ2-6; D is unresolved. V dropped 0 bases and J dropped 10 bases, with 7 bases sitting between them. This CDR3 is 13 amino acids long. The germline V gene has CDR1 MNHEY and CDR2 SVGEGT. The CDR3 coding sequence is TGTGCCAGCAGTTACTCCCAATCAAACGTCCTGACTTTC. Translated, it gives CASSYSQSNVLTF.

This clonotype was picked up a small number of times. The chain has TRBV3-1 and TRBJ2-5; 7 positions match TRBD2. CDR1 LGHDT and CDR2 YNNKEL come from the germline V gene (reference sequence). The CDR3 totals 13 residues. V shed 4 bases and J 10 bases; nucleotides not matched to a gene: 9. CDR3 in amino acids: CASSPGWGGDQYF. Here the CDR3 DNA reads TGTGCCAGCAGCCCTGGGTGGGGGGGAGACCAGTACTTC.

This clonotype has just a few counts. The chain couples TRBV6-5 to TRBJ2-7; 7 bases map to TRBD1. V was clipped by 6 bases and J by 3 bases; unmatched bases: 11. Germline V gene sequence: CDR1 MNHEY, CDR2 SVGAGI. The CDR3 extends over 15 amino acids. The CDR3 here is CASSTTGTANYEQYF. The CDR3 DNA sequence: TGTGCCAGCAGCACCACCGGGACAGCTAACTACGAGCAGTACTTC.

A few counts support this clonotype. This CDR3 is CASTRIHHEQYF. CDR3 in DNA: TGTGCCAGCACCCGGATTCACCACGAGCAGTACTTC. J is TRBJ2-7 and V is TRBV2; D gene uncertain. The CDR3 covers 12 residues. Trimming removed 7 bases from V and 5 bases from J, with 12 bases in between. Germline-derived CDR1 and CDR2 are SNHLY and FYNNEI. The full variable domain, its missing parts supplied by reference TRBV2 and TRBJ2-7, is EPEVTQTPSHQVTQMGQEVILRCVPISNHLYFYWYRQILGQKVEFLVSFYNNEISEKSEIFDDQFSVERPDGSNFTLKIRSTKLEDSAMYFCASTRIHHEQYFGPGTRLTVT.

The chain has TRBV29-1 and TRBJ1-3; D is unclear. The length of the CDR3 is 14 residues. CDR1 and CDR2 from the germline V gene are SQVTM and ANQGSEA. Trimming took off 4 bases at V and 4 bases at J, with 14 bases between the two ends. The DNA for the CDR3 is TGCAGCGTTGGCGGACCAGAAGGAGGAAACACCATATATTTT. Amino acids: CSVGGPEGGNTIYF.

CDR3 DNA sequence: TGCGCCAGCAGCTCCACCCAAACGACGGGGGGCTCCTACGAGCAGTACTTC. This sequence encodes CASSSTQTTGGSYEQYF. The rearrangement joins TRBV5-1 to TRBJ2-7; 7 nucleotides line up with TRBD2. The V gene end was trimmed by 3 bases and the J gene end by 0 bases; junction bases not matched to a gene: 12. CDR3 size: 17 residues. The germline V gene has CDR1 SGHRS and CDR2 YFSETQ.

The sample holds many counts of this clonotype. V usage is TRBV5-1 and J usage is TRBJ1-1; D is undetermined. Germline assignment: CDR1 SGHRS and CDR2 YFSETQ. The V end was cut by 4 bases, the J end by 9 bases, with 16 bases between. CDR3 length: 13 residues. CDR3 loop: CASSPGGAQKAFF. The CDR3 nucleotides are TGCGCCAGCAGCCCCGGAGGAGCTCAAAAAGCTTTCTTT.

This clonotype was picked up a small number of times. The J gene is TRBJ1-2, the V gene TRBV3-1; D call uncertain. Trimming left V 5 bases short and J 4 bases short, with 14 bases between. Germline values: CDR1 LGHDT, CDR2 YNNKEL (reference sequence). The CDR3 has 14 residues. Here the CDR3 reads CASSWNDGSYGYTF. The CDR3 DNA reads TGTGCCAGCAGCTGGAATGACGGATCCTATGGCTACACCTTC.

This clonotype was seen ten or more times. In nucleotides, the CDR3 is TGTGCCAGCATTGGGGGGGCGTTAGGCACTGAAGCTTTCTTT. Amino acid sequence: CASIGGALGTEAFF. The gene calls are TRBV12-3 or TRBV12-4 and TRBJ1-1, with a possible D match to TRBD1 (6 bases). CDR3 length: 14 residues. Trimming took off 7 bases at V and 4 bases at J, with 16 bases between the two ends.

The chain recombines TRBV5-1 with TRBJ2-1; 12 bases are a match to TRBD1. Germline CDR1 SGHRS, CDR2 YFSETQ. This CDR3 region has 17 residues. Unmatched junction bases numbered 11, after V lost 4 bases and J lost 6 bases. The CDR3 region has the DNA TGCGCCAGCAGCCCGGGGACAGGGGGCGATCGAGGCAATGAGCAGTTCTTC. This gives the protein CASSPGTGGDRGNEQFF.

V gene TRBV9 combines with J gene TRBJ1-2, with 8 nucleotides matching TRBD1. V lost 1 base and J lost 4; bases outside the gene matches: 6. CDR1 is SGDLS, CDR2 YYNGEE, per germline. The CDR3 extends over 15 amino acids. The CDR3 loop reads CASSVTGQGSYGYTF. CDR3 sequence (DNA): TGTGCCAGCAGCGTAACTGGACAGGGTAGCTATGGCTACACCTTC.

V and J are TRBV6-2 or TRBV6-3 and TRBJ2-5, with 10 nucleotides matching TRBD2. The germline CDR1 and CDR2 sequences are MNHEY and SVGEGT. V lost 6 bases, J lost 1 base, and 5 bases stayed unmatched. The CDR3 has 15 residues. The CDR3 sequence is CASRGRTSGQETQYF. The DNA for the CDR3 is TGTGCCAGCAGGGGACGGACTAGCGGCCAAGAGACCCAGTACTTC.

This clonotype was counted at least ten times. V gene TRBV7-3 combines with J gene TRBJ2-1; 9 positions match TRBD2. Trimming at V came to 5 bases and at J to 7 bases, leaving 9 bases not matched to a gene. Germline V CDR1 and CDR2: SGHTA, FQGTGA. The CDR3 consists of 15 residues. The CDR3 is CASSRGLAAGNEQFF. CDR3 in DNA: TGTGCCAGCAGCCGGGGACTAGCCGCGGGAAATGAGCAGTTCTTC.

The chain joins TRBV20-1 to TRBJ1-1; D is perhaps TRBD1 (5 bases). The CDR3 is 12 amino acids. V lost 6 bases and J 5 bases, leaving 13 bases between the germline ends. Germline V CDR1 and CDR2: DFQATT, SNEGSKA (reference sequence). The CDR3 loop is CSAKGSRTEAFF. CDR3 DNA: TGCAGTGCCAAGGGGTCCCGTACTGAAGCTTTCTTT.